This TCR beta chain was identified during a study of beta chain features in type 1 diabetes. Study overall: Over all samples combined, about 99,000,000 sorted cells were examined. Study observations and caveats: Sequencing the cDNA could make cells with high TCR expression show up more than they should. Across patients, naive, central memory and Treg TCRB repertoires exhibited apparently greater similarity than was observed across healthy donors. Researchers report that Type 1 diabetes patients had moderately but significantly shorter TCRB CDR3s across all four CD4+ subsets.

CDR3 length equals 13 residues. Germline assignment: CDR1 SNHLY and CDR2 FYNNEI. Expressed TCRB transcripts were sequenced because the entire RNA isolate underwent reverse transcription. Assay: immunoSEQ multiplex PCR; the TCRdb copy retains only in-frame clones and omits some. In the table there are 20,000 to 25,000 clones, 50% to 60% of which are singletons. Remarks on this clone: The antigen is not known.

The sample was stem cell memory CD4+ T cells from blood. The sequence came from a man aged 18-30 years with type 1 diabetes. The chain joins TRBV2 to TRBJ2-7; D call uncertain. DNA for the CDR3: TGTGCAACCAAAGTGGCGGTATCCTACGAGCAGTACTTC. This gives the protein CATKVAVSYEQYF.